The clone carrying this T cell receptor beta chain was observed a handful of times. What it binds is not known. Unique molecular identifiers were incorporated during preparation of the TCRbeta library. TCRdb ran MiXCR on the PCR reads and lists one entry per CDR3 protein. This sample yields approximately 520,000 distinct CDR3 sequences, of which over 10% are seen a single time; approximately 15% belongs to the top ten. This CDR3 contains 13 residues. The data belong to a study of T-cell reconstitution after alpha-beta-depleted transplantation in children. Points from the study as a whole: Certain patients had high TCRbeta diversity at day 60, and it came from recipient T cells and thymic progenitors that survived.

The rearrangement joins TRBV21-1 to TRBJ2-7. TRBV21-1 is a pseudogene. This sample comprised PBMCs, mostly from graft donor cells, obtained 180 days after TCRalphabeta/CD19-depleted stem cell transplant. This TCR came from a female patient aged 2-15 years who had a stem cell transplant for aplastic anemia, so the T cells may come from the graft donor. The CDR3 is CASSKDRKYEQYV. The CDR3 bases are TGTGCCAGCAGCAAAGACCGAAAGTACGAGCAGTACGTC.